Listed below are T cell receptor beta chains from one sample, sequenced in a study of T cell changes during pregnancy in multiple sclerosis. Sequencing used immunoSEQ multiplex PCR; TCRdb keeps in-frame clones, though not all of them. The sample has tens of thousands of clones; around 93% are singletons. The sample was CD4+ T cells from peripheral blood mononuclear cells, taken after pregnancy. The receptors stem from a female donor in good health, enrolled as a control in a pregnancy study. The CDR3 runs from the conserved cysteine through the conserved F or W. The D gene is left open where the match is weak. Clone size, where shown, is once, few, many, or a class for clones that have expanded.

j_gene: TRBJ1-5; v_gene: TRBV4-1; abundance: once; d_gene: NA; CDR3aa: CASSQNRDKYQPQHF; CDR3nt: TGCGCCAGCAGCCAGAACCGGGACAAATATCAGCCCCAGCATTTT
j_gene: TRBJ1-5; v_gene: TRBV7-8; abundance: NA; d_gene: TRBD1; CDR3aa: CASSNWMDRGSNQPQHF; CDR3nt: TGTGCCAGCAGTAATTGGATGGACAGGGGAAGCAATCAGCCCCAGCATTTT
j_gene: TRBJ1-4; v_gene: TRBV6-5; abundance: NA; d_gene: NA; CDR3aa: CATKSGADNEKLFF; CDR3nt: TGTGCCACCAAATCGGGTGCCGATAATGAAAAACTGTTTTTT
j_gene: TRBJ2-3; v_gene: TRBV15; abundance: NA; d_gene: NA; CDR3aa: CATSRGTRTDTQYF; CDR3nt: TGTGCCACCAGCAGAGGAACGAGGACAGATACGCAGTATTTT
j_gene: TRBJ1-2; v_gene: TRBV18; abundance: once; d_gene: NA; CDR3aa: CASSPVDSYGYTF; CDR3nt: TGTGCCAGCTCACCAGTGGACAGCTATGGCTACACCTTC
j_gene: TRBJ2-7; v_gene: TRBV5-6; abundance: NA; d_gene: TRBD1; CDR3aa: CASGEWTGGDEQYF; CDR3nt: TGTGCCAGCGGGGAGTGGACAGGGGGCGACGAGCAGTACTTC
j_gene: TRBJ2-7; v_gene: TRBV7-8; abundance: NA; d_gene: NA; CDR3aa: CASRPGRSSYEQYF; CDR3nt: TGTGCCAGCAGGCCGGGGAGAAGCTCCTACGAGCAGTACTTC
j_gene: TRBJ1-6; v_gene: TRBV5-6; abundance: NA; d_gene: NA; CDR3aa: CASSLRQIVSSYNSPLHF; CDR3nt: TGTGCCAGCAGCTTGCGACAGATCGTTAGCTCCTATAATTCACCCCTCCACTTT
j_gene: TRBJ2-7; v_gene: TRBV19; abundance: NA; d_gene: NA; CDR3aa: CASSISRQAHYEQYF; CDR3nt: TGTGCCAGTAGTATAAGCAGGCAGGCGCACTACGAGCAGTACTTC
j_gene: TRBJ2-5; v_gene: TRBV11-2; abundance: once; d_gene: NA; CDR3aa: CASSFPGDETQYF; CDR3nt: TGTGCCAGCAGCTTCCCGGGGGACGAGACCCAGTACTTC
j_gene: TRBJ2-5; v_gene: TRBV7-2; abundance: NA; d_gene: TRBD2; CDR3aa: CASSLEAGGRGTQYF; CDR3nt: TGTGCCAGCAGCTTAGAAGCGGGGGGGCGGGGGACCCAGTACTTC
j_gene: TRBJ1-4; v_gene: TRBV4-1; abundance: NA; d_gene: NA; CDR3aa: CASSLRGLEEKLFF; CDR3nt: TGCGCCAGCAGCCTCCGGGGTTTGGAAGAAAAACTGTTTTTT
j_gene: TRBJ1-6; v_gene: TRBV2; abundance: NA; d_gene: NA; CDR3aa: CASSRKSSYNSPLHF; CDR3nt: TGTGCCAGCAGTCGAAAGAGCTCCTATAATTCACCCCTCCACTTT
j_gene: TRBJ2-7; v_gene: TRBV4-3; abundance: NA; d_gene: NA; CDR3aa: CASSQDSTGRTYEQYF; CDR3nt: TGCGCCAGCAGCCAAGACTCGACAGGGAGGACCTACGAGCAGTACTTC
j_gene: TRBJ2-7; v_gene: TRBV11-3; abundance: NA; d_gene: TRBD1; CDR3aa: CASSAAGTGRSRQYF; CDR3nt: TGTGCCAGCAGCGCAGCCGGGACAGGGAGGTCAAGGCAGTACTTC
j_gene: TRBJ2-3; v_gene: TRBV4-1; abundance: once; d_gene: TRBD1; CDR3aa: CASSQSPGTGPYF; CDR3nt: TGCGCCAGCAGCCAATCCCCGGGGACAGGCCCGTATTTT
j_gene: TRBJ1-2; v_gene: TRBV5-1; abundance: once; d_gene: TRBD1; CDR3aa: CASSLAGTADGYTF; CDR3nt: TGCGCCAGCAGCTTGGCGGGGACAGCGGATGGCTACACCTTC
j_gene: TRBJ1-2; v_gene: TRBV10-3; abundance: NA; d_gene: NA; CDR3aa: CAISESGGTKAYGYTF; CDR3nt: TGTGCCATCAGTGAGTCCGGGGGAACGAAGGCTTACGGCTACACCTTC
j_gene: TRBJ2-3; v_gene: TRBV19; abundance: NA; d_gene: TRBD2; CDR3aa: CASSTRTSGGLDTQYF; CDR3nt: TGTGCCAGTAGTACGAGGACTAGCGGGGGGTTAGATACGCAGTATTTT
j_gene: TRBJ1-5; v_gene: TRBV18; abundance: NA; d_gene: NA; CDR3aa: CASSPLGGVSNQPQHF; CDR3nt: TGTGCCAGCTCGCCACTGGGGGGAGTTAGCAATCAGCCCCAGCATTTT
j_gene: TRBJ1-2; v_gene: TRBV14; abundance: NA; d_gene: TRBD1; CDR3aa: CASSQKTGRGYTF; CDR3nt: TGTGCCAGCAGCCAAAAGACAGGGCGTGGCTACACCTTC